This T cell receptor beta chain came from a study of blood T cell repertoires in COVID-19. Only in-frame clones appear in the TCRdb table, and some are missing; sequencing was by immunoSEQ multiplex PCR. The sample has 100,000 or so clones, roughly 85% seen once. The CDR3 is 14 residues long. The germline CDR1 and CDR2 sequences are SGHTA and FQGTGA. The trim removed 1 base at V and 5 bases at J, leaving 1 base unmatched. Sequencing was done on a sample of peripheral blood. This chain links TRBV7-3 with TRBJ2-2; 7 bases fit TRBD1. This sequence originates from a man aged 50 or older with acute or convalescent COVID-19. The CDR3 region has the DNA TGTGCCAGCAGCTTAAAGGGGGCAACCGGGGAGCTGTTTTTT. It translates to CASSLKGATGELFF.